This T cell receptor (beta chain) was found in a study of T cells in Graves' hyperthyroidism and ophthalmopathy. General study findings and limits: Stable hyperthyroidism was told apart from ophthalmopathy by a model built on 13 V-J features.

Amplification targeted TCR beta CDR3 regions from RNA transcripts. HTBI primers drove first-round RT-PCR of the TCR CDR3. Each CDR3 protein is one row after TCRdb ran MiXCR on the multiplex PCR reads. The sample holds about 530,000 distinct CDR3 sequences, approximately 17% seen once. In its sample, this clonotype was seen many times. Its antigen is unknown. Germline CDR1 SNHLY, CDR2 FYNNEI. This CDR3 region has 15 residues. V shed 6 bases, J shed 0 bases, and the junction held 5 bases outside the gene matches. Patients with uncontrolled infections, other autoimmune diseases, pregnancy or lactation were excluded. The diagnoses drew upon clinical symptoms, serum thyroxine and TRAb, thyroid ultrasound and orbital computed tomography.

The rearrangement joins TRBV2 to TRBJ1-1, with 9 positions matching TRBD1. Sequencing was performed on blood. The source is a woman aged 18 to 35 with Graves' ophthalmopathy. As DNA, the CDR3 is TGTGCCAGCAGCGACGACAGGGGGATGAACACTGAAGCTTTCTTT. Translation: CASSDDRGMNTEAFF.